These T cell receptor beta chains were read from a single sample in a study of T cell clusters in autoimmune cytopenias. TCRdb reanalyzed the multiplex PCR reads, giving one entry per CDR3 protein sequence and no DNA. The sample totals a few thousand distinct CDR3 sequences. Another study also made use of these data, one on T cell repertoires in aging, cancer and after chemotherapy.

Sequenced: peripheral blood. Source of these receptors: a human donor in good health. Each CDR3 is given with its conserved first and last residue. Fields, in order: clone size, V gene, J gene, CDR3 protein. Clone size is shown for a subset of rows, as once, few, many or a class of expanded clone.

clone_size: .; v_call: TRBV20-1; j_call: TRBJ1-5; cdr3_aa: CSANRRVGNQPQHF
clone_size: medium-sized; v_call: TRBV15; j_call: TRBJ2-1; cdr3_aa: CATSRELAGGYEQFF
clone_size: .; v_call: TRBV29-1; j_call: TRBJ1-1; cdr3_aa: CSVETGGTNTEAFF
clone_size: medium-sized; v_call: TRBV18; j_call: TRBJ1-2; cdr3_aa: CASSPDLTGGYGYTF
clone_size: .; v_call: TRBV10-3; j_call: TRBJ2-7; cdr3_aa: CAISPTGPSYEQYF
clone_size: .; v_call: TRBV4-2; j_call: TRBJ2-3; cdr3_aa: CASSLRTSGGDTQYF
clone_size: .; v_call: TRBV6-5; j_call: TRBJ2-5; cdr3_aa: CASSYSWLPQETQYF
clone_size: .; v_call: TRBV7-6; j_call: TRBJ1-2; cdr3_aa: CASNDQGTNYGYTF
clone_size: medium-sized; v_call: TRBV29-1; j_call: TRBJ1-1; cdr3_aa: CSVSGTVTEAFF
clone_size: .; v_call: TRBV6-1; j_call: TRBJ1-2; cdr3_aa: CASRPMGPLPGYTF
clone_size: .; v_call: TRBV5-4; j_call: TRBJ1-4; cdr3_aa: CASSYDMADHEKLFF
clone_size: .; v_call: TRBV19; j_call: TRBJ1-3; cdr3_aa: CASRTGASGNTIYF
clone_size: .; v_call: TRBV29-1; j_call: TRBJ1-2; cdr3_aa: CSVEGRGPYGYTF
clone_size: .; v_call: TRBV12-3/TRBV12-4; j_call: TRBJ1-5; cdr3_aa: CASSSQTGTGDYSNQPQHF
clone_size: .; v_call: TRBV20-1; j_call: TRBJ2-3; cdr3_aa: CSARSGLPPKDTQYF
clone_size: .; v_call: TRBV19; j_call: TRBJ2-1; cdr3_aa: CASSPNGGGFYNEQFF
clone_size: .; v_call: TRBV6-1; j_call: TRBJ2-1; cdr3_aa: CASTDRGQHYNEQFF
clone_size: .; v_call: TRBV6-5; j_call: TRBJ2-3; cdr3_aa: CAISEGGQGIGDTQYF
clone_size: .; v_call: TRBV20-1; j_call: TRBJ2-1; cdr3_aa: CSAPTSGGVFNEQFF
clone_size: .; v_call: TRBV6-5; j_call: TRBJ2-2; cdr3_aa: CASTRSDLAGGPNTGELFF
clone_size: .; v_call: TRBV6-1; j_call: TRBJ2-7; cdr3_aa: CASSKQGSYEQYF
clone_size: .; v_call: TRBV6-2/TRBV6-3; j_call: TRBJ1-2; cdr3_aa: CASRIAGGGNYGYTF
clone_size: .; v_call: TRBV19; j_call: TRBJ1-5; cdr3_aa: CASSISDQPQHF
clone_size: .; v_call: TRBV20-1; j_call: TRBJ1-1; cdr3_aa: CSARDSGTLNTEAFF
clone_size: .; v_call: TRBV5-6; j_call: TRBJ1-3; cdr3_aa: CASSSYRTGVSGNTIYF
clone_size: medium-sized; v_call: TRBV19; j_call: TRBJ2-1; cdr3_aa: CASSNLLGGTNEQFF
clone_size: .; v_call: TRBV27; j_call: TRBJ2-6; cdr3_aa: CASSLVGGVPGANVLTF